The 20 T cell receptor beta chains reported below all come from one sample, sequenced in a study of blood T cells in healthy people across ages. Primed by a sample-barcoded 5' primer and a J-beta primer mix, a second PCR proceeded for about 7 to 11 cycles. TCRdb processed the 5' RACE reads anew with MiXCR; each CDR3 protein has one entry. Counted here are around 1,000,000 distinct CDR3 sequences, under 30% occurring once; the ten biggest clones make up around 0.75%. Separately, the same data were catalogued under a study of T cells of mothers and their children.

Sample: blood. These receptor sequences come from a girl aged 2-10 years in good health.

This clonotype has only a few counts. This chain links TRBV5-1 with TRBJ2-1; D might be TRBD1 (6 bases). V was trimmed by 4 bases and J by 5 bases, leaving 10 bases between them. The CDR3 is 13 amino acids. Germline lookup yields CDR1 SGHRS and CDR2 YFSETQ. In DNA form, the CDR3 reads TGCGCCAGCAGCATTGGGGGCGACAATGAGCAGTTCTTC. Amino acid sequence: CASSIGGDNEQFF.

This clonotype showed up just a few times. The V and J genes are TRBV12-3 or TRBV12-4 and TRBJ2-5; 11 bases are shared with TRBD2. The J call may be faulty, since TRBJ2-1 better matches the DNA end. The CDR3 sequence is 17 residues long. CDR3 nucleotide sequence: TGTGCCAGCAGTTGGGCCACTAGCGGGAGTCTTAACAATGAGCAGTTCTTC. It yields the protein CASSWATSGSLNNEQFF.

Only a few counts were recorded for this clonotype. The V and J genes are TRBV29-1 and TRBJ1-1; 9 bases are a match to TRBD1. The CDR3 loop spans 17 amino acids. After removal of 6 bases from V and 0 bases from J, the junction contained 14 bases not matched to a gene. Germline V gene sequence: CDR1 SQVTM, CDR2 ANQGSEA. The DNA of the CDR3 is TGCAGCGTGGGGGCCTCAACAGGGGGCTCCCTGAACACTGAAGCTTTCTTT. Its translation: CSVGASTGGSLNTEAFF. The variable domain in full, with the rest retrieved from reference TRBV29-1 and TRBJ1-1, is SAVISQKPSRDICQRGTSLTIQCQVDSQVTMMFWYRQQPGQSLTLIATANQGSEATYESGFVIDKFPISRPNLTFSTLTVSNMSPEDSSIYLCSVGASTGGSLNTEAFFGQGTRLTVV.

V usage is TRBV12-3 or TRBV12-4 and J usage is TRBJ2-5; tentative D call: TRBD2 (6 bases). The CDR3 loop spans 15 amino acids. Deletions cut 3 bases from V and 2 bases from J, with 13 bases between. As DNA, the CDR3 is TGTGCCAGCAGTTTTGAGGCGGGGATACAAGAGACCCAGTACTTC. Protein product: CASSFEAGIQETQYF.

This chain joins TRBV6-1 and TRBJ2-4; D is unclear. Trimming pared 6 bases from V and 6 bases from J, leaving 24 bases between. The germline CDR1 and CDR2 sequences are MNHNS and SASEGT. This CDR3 region has 17 residues. CDR3 in DNA: TGTGCCAGCAGCGACCCTCGCCAGAGCAGAAGCCTAAACATTCAGTACTTC. As protein: CASSDPRQSRSLNIQYF.

This clonotype was seen only once. The chain joins TRBV12-3 or TRBV12-4 to TRBJ2-5; D is possibly TRBD2 (6 bases). CDR3 size: 13 residues. V lost 6 bases and J lost 0, with 8 bases in between. CDR3 sequence (DNA): TGTGCCAGCAGGCGGGACTACCAAGAGACCCAGTACTTC. It yields the protein CASRRDYQETQYF.

The CDR3 reads CASSLGPNSYNEQFF. CDR3 coding DNA: TGTGCCAGCAGTTTGGGGCCCAACTCCTACAATGAGCAGTTCTTC. The J gene is TRBJ2-1, the V gene TRBV27, with D perhaps matching TRBD1 (5 bases). CDR3 size: 15 residues. Germline loops: CDR1 MNHEY, CDR2 SMNVEV (reference sequence). With 3 bases removed from V and 0 bases from J, the gap between germline ends came to 9 bases.

This clonotype was observed a handful of times. The CDR3 spells CSVTGQGPLEQYF. CDR3 coding DNA: TGCAGCGTTACTGGACAGGGGCCTCTCGAGCAGTACTTC. The chain carries TRBV29-1 and TRBJ2-1; TRBD1 agrees at 9 bases. The closer fit of TRBJ2-7 to the DNA end suggests the J call may be wrong. This CDR3 region has 13 residues. The germline V gene has CDR1 SQVTM and CDR2 ANQGSEA.

This chain uses TRBV12-3 or TRBV12-4 with TRBJ2-5; no clear D. The end of the DNA is better explained by TRBJ2-7, so the J call may be wrong. This CDR3 has 12 amino acids. CDR3 region: CASSPSRHEQYF. The CDR3, as DNA: TGTGCCAGCAGTCCGAGTCGCCACGAGCAGTACTTC.

This sequence joins TRBV20-1 and TRBJ2-2, with D possibly being TRBD2 (5 bases). Trimming pared 6 bases from V and 7 bases from J, leaving 18 bases between. The CDR3 is made up of 14 amino acids. Germline CDR1 DFQATT, CDR2 SNEGSKA (reference sequence). The DNA of the CDR3 is TGCAGTGCCAGCGGCTATACCTTCAACGGGGAGCTGTTTTTT. Amino acids: CSASGYTFNGELFF.

The chain links TRBV12-3 or TRBV12-4 to TRBJ1-5; 7 bases match TRBD1. The V gene end was trimmed by 7 bases and the J gene end by 4 bases; junction bases not matched to a gene: 7. The CDR3 sequence is 14 residues long. DNA of the CDR3: TGTGCCAGCAATAATGCAGGGGGGAATCAGCCCCAGCATTTT. It is translated as CASNNAGGNQPQHF.

This clonotype occurred once. This chain uses TRBV4-3 with TRBJ2-7; the D is unclear. CDR3 size: 15 residues. Trimming left V 0 bases short and J 4 bases short, with 13 bases between. The germline CDR1 and CDR2 sequences are LGHNA and YSLEER. The CDR3 coding sequence is TGCGCCAGCAGCCAAGATGCGAGTATTGTATACGAGCAGTACTTC. Translating gives CASSQDASIVYEQYF.

A remark on this clonotype: It may be a read error: a sequence one base away is much more abundant. The rearrangement joins TRBV12-3 or TRBV12-4 to TRBJ1-5; 7 bases are shared with TRBD1. The CDR3 totals 14 residues. CDR3 loop: CAGSPTGDNQPQHF. The CDR3 region has the DNA TGTGCCGGCAGCCCCACAGGGGACAATCAGCCCCAGCATTTT.

A few counts support this clonotype. The J gene is TRBJ1-1, the V gene TRBV6-2 or TRBV6-3; D unclear. The germline CDR1 and CDR2 sequences are MNHEY and SVGEGT. The V end was cut by 6 bases, the J end by 3 bases, with 14 bases between. The CDR3 runs to 14 residues. Here the CDR3 reads CASRAGGTYTEAFF. In DNA form, the CDR3 reads TGTGCCAGCAGAGCCGGAGGTACCTACACTGAAGCTTTCTTT.

This sequence joins TRBV5-5 and TRBJ1-6; D is uncertain. The CDR3 runs 14 residues. The germline V gene has CDR1 SGHKS and CDR2 YYEKEE (reference sequence). Trimming took off 1 base at V and 7 bases at J, with 9 bases between the two ends. The CDR3 region is CASSLLSGNSPLHF. In nucleotides, the CDR3 is TGTGCCAGCAGCTTGTTGTCAGGAAATTCACCCCTCCACTTT.

This clonotype was seen more than once but under ten times. This rearrangement joins TRBV20-1 to TRBJ2-7; 7 nucleotides agree with TRBD1. The germline V gene has CDR1 DFQATT and CDR2 SNEGSKA (reference sequence). The CDR3 sequence is 17 residues long. The ends lost 5 bases at V and 2 bases at J; junction bases unmatched: 18. The DNA of the CDR3 is TGCAGTGCTGGAAAGGGCTCCGGGACAGAATCCCCCTACGAGCAGTACTTC. It encodes CSAGKGSGTESPYEQYF.

This clonotype has a handful of counts. This rearrangement joins TRBV20-1 to TRBJ2-3; tentatively, D is TRBD2 (6 bases). The CDR3 has 14 residues. V dropped 2 bases and J dropped 4 bases, with 13 bases sitting between them. Germline assignment: CDR1 DFQATT and CDR2 SNEGSKA (reference sequence). The CDR3 sequence is CSARTLAEPDTQYF. The CDR3 nucleotides read TGCAGTGCTAGAACACTAGCTGAGCCAGATACGCAGTATTTT.

V is TRBV21-1 and J is TRBJ2-5; the D segment call TRBD2 is taken from the table without a DNA check. TRBV21-1 counts as a pseudogene. The CDR3 is 12 amino acids. Here the CDR3 reads CASSITRAVPYF. CDR3 nucleotide sequence: TGTGCCAGCAGCATAACTCGGGCCGTTCCGTACTTC.

The V call is TRBV29-1, the J call TRBJ2-5; 7 bases line up with TRBD1. Trimming at V came to 0 bases and at J to 7 bases, leaving 14 bases not matched to a gene. In germline, CDR1 is SQVTM, CDR2 ANQGSEA. This CDR3 has 16 residues. CDR3 coding DNA: TGCAGCGTTGAAGATCACCACGGGACAGCTGGAGGGACCCAGTACTTC. Its protein is CSVEDHHGTAGGTQYF.

V gene TRBV7-9 combines with J gene TRBJ2-5, with 8 bases identical to TRBD1. The J call is uncertain, as TRBJ2-7 better fits the DNA end. Germline CDR1 reads SEHNR; CDR2 reads FQNEAQ (reference sequence). The CDR3 runs to 14 residues. CDR3 bases: TGTGCCAGCAGCTTAGCGGGACAGGAGTACGAGCAGTACTTC. This gives the protein CASSLAGQEYEQYF.